The 7 T cell receptor beta chains below come from one sample, sequenced in a study of OX40 agonist ivuxolimab in advanced cancers. Profiling relied on immunoSEQ multiplex PCR, and the TCRdb table lists in-frame clones only, not all of them. The sample consists of roughly 41,000 clones, around 80% of them appearing once. Sequenced material: CD4+ or CD8+ T cells sorted from blood, taken in a trial of the OX40 agonist ivuxolimab. The receptor source for this set is an adult with an advanced solid tumor such as melanoma, head and neck, liver or kidney cancer.

The chain joins TRBV7-9 to TRBJ2-5; D ambiguous. The CDR3 has 15 residues. Germline values: CDR1 SEHNR, CDR2 FQNEAQ (reference sequence). V lost 5 bases and J lost 5, with 18 bases in between. CDR3 sequence reads: CASSPWALGLETQYF. The CDR3 nucleotides read TGTGCCAGCAGCCCTTGGGCTTTAGGCCTGGAGACCCAGTACTTC.

This rearrangement joins TRBV9 to TRBJ2-3, with 7 bases lining up with TRBD1. J was trimmed by 10 bases and V by 7 bases; bases with no gene match: 6. CDR1 is SGDLS, CDR2 YYNGEE, per germline. The CDR3 contains 11 residues. In DNA form, the CDR3 reads TGTGCCAGCCACACAGGGGTGGCGCAGTATTTT. It encodes CASHTGVAQYF.

The chain is built from TRBV9 and TRBJ2-4; 9 bases are shared with TRBD1. Germline loops: CDR1 SGDLS, CDR2 YYNGEE. The CDR3 has 15 residues. V was clipped by 4 bases and J by 6 bases; unmatched bases: 8. CDR3 residues: CASSPQLGQGNIQYF. The DNA for the CDR3 is TGTGCCAGCAGCCCCCAGTTGGGACAGGGAAACATTCAGTACTTC.

This clone was counted between two and nine times. The chain recombines TRBV7-9 with TRBJ1-1; perhaps TRBD1 as D (5 bases). The CDR3 has 15 amino acids. Germline CDR1 and CDR2: SEHNR and FQNEAQ (reference sequence). V was trimmed by 0 bases and J by 7 bases, leaving 15 bases between them. CDR3 sequence: CASSLAGTTPLEAFF. The CDR3 DNA is TGTGCCAGCAGCTTAGCGGGGACGACCCCTCTTGAAGCTTTCTTT.

The chain combines TRBV6-6 with TRBJ2-1, with TRBD1 as a possible D gene (6 bases). CDR3 length: 13 amino acids. Trimming pared 7 bases from V and 10 bases from J, leaving 17 bases between. CDR1 and CDR2 from the germline V gene are MNHNY and SVGAGI (reference sequence). The CDR3 region has the DNA TGTGCCAGCACCACACAGGGTTTCGAGGAGCAGTTCTTC. Amino acids: CASTTQGFEEQFF.

The chain is built from TRBV7-2 and TRBJ1-1; D unresolved. The CDR3 loop spans 14 amino acids. Germline lookup yields CDR1 SGHTA and CDR2 FQGNSA. Trimming took 2 bases from V and 1 from J, leaving 8 bases between them. CDR3 region: CASSLPNKNTEAFF. CDR3 coding DNA: TGTGCCAGCAGCTTACCGAACAAGAACACTGAAGCTTTCTTT.

The gene calls are TRBV7-8 and TRBJ2-2; 9 nucleotides line up with TRBD2. CDR1 SGHVS and CDR2 FQNEAQ come from the germline V gene. Trimming cost V 5 bases and J 4 bases; bases outside gene matches: 11. This CDR3 is 17 amino acids long. This chain's CDR3 is CASSPPLRLAATGELFF. For the CDR3, the DNA is TGTGCCAGCAGCCCGCCCCTACGACTAGCGGCCACCGGGGAGCTGTTTTTT.